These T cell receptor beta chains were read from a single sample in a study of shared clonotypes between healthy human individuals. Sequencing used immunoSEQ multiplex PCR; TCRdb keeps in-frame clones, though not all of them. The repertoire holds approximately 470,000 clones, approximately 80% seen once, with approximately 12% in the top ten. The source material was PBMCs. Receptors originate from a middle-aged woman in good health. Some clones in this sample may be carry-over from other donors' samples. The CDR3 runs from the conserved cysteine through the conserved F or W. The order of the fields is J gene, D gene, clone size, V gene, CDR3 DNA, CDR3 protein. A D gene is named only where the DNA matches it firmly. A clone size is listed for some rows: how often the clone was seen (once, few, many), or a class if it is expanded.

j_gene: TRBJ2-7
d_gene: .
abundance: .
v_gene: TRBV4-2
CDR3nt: TGTGCCAGCAGCCAAGAATGGGGTCGCGAGCAGTACTTC
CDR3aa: CASSQEWGREQYF

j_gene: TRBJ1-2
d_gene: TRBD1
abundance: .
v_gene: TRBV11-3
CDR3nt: TGTGCCAGCAGTCGTAGCGGGACAGGGAGCGGCTACACCTTC
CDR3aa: CASSRSGTGSGYTF

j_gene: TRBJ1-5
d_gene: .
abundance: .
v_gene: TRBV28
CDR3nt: TGTGCCAGCAGTTTACCGTCTGGGCAGCCCCAGCATTTT
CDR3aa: CASSLPSGQPQHF

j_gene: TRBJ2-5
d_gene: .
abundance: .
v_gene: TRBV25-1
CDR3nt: TGTGCCAGCAGTGAAGTAGGGGGGAGACAGACCCAGTACTTC
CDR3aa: CASSEVGGRQTQYF

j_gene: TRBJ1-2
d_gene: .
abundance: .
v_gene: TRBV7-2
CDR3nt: TGTGCCAGCAGCTCGGGACGGAACTATGGCTACACCTTC
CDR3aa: CASSSGRNYGYTF

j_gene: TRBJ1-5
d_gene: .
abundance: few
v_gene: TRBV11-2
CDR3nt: TGTGCCAGCAGCTTAGATGGGGCAGGGTATCAGCCCCAGCATTTT
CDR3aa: CASSLDGAGYQPQHF

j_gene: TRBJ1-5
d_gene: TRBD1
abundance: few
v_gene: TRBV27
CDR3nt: TGTGCCAGCAGTCCATGGACAGGTTATAGCAATCAGCCCCAGCATTTT
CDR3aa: CASSPWTGYSNQPQHF

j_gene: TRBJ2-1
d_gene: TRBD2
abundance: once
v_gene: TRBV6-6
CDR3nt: TGTGCCAGCAGTTACTTGACTAGCGGCCCAGGGGATGAGCAGTTCTTC
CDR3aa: CASSYLTSGPGDEQFF

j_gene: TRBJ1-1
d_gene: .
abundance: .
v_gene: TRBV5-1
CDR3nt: TGCGCCAGCAGCTTGGTCACAGGTGGGAACACTGAAGCTTTCTTT
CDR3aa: CASSLVTGGNTEAFF

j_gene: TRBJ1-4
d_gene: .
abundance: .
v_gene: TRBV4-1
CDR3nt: TGCGCCAGCAGCCAAGTGGTGGGACGGCCTCTGAGTGAAAAACTGTTTTTT
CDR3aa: CASSQVVGRPLSEKLFF

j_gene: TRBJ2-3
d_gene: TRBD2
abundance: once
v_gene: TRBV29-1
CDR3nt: TGCAGCGTTGAAGTACGGGAACTAGCGGGGCGACGTGTCACAGATACGCAGTATTTT
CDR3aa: CSVEVRELAGRRVTDTQYF

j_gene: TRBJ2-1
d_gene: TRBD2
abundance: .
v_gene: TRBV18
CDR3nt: TGTGCCAGCTCACCGGGCGCTAGCGGGAGGCCCAGCTCCTACAATGAGCAGTTCTTC
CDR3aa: CASSPGASGRPSSYNEQFF

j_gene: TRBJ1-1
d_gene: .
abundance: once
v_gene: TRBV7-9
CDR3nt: TGTGCCAGCAGCTTATACGAAAACACTGAAGCTTTCTTT
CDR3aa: CASSLYENTEAFF

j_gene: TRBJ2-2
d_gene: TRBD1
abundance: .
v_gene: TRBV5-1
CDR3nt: TGCGCCAGCAGGTCCGGGACAGGAGGGACCGGGGAGCTGTTTTTT
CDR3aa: CASRSGTGGTGELFF

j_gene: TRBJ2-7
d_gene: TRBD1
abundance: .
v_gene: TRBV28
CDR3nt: TGTGCCAGCAGTAGCACGGGACAGGGTGTCTACGAGCAGTACTTC
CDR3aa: CASSSTGQGVYEQYF

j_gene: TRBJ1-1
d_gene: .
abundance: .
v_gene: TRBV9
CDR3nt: TGTGCCAGCAGCTTGTCCAGGAACACTGAAGCTTTCTTT
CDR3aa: CASSLSRNTEAFF

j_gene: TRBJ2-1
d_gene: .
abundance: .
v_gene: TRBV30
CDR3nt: TGTGCCTGGAGTGTGGGGGGCCAAGATGAGCAGTTCTTC
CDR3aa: CAWSVGGQDEQFF

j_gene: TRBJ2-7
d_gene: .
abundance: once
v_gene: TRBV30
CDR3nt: TGTGCCTGGAGTGTTCCCAGGGCCCACTACGAGCAGTACTTC
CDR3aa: CAWSVPRAHYEQYF

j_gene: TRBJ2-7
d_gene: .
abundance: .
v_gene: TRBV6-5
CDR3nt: TGTACCAGCAGTTATGGGGGGACTGGCTCCTACGAGCAGTACTTC
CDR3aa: CTSSYGGTGSYEQYF

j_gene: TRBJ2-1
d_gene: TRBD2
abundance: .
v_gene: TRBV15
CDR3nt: TGTGCCACCAGCAGAGATAGGGGCGGGAGTTATAATGAGCAGTTCTTC
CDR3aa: CATSRDRGGSYNEQFF

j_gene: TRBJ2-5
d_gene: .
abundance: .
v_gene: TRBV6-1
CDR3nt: TGTGCCAGCAACACAATGTACCAAGAGACCCAGTACTTC
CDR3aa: CASNTMYQETQYF

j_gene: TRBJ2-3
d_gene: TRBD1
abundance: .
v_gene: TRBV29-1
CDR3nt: TGCAGCGTTGAAGGGACAGGAGGCACAGATACGCAGTATTTT
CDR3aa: CSVEGTGGTDTQYF

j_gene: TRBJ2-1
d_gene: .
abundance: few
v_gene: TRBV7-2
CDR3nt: TGTGCCAGCAGCTCCAGGTCGGGGTACGATGAGCAGTTCTTC
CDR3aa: CASSSRSGYDEQFF

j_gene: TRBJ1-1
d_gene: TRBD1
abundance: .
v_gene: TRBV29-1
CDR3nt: TGCAGCGTTGAGGATATTTGGGTGGACGCGACAGGGCGCCCGAACACTGAAGCTTTCTTT
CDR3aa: CSVEDIWVDATGRPNTEAFF

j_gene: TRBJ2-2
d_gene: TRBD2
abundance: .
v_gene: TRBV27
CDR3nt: TGTGCCAGCAGCCGGGGACTAGCGGGAGGGCCTGTCGGGGAGCTGTTTTTT
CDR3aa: CASSRGLAGGPVGELFF

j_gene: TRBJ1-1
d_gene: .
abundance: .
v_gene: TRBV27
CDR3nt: TGTGCCAGCAGTCTGTGGGGGGGAGGGACTGAAGCTTTCTTT
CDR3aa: CASSLWGGGTEAFF

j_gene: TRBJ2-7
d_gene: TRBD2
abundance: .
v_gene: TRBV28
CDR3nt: TGTGCCAGCAGGGGCGGGAGGTACTACGAGCAGTACTTC
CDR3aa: CASRGGRYYEQYF

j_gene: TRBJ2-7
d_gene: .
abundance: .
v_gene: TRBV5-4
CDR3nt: TGTGCCAGCACCTCCCCCGGTAACTCCTACGAGCAGTACTTC
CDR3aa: CASTSPGNSYEQYF

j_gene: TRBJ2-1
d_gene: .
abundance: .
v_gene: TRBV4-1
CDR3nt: TGCGCCAGCAGCCAAGAAGGGAGCTACAATGAGCAGTTCTTC
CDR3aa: CASSQEGSYNEQFF

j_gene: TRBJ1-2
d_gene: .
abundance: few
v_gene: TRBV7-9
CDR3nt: TGTGCCAGCAGCTTAGAGGGCTATGGCTACACCTTC
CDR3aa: CASSLEGYGYTF

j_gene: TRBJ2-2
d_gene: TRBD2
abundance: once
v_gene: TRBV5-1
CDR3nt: TGCGCCAGCAGCAGGATAGCGGGAGCGACTGGCGGGGAGCTGTTTTTT
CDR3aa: CASSRIAGATGGELFF

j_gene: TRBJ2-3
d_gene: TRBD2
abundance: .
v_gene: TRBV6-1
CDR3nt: TGTGCCAGCAGTGAACCCTACAGCGGGAGCCCGGGTGATACGCAGTATTTT
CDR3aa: CASSEPYSGSPGDTQYF

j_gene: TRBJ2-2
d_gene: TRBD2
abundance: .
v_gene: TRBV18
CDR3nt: TGTGCCAGCTCACCACCAGGGCTAGCGGACCTCACCGGGGAGCTGTTTTTT
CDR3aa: CASSPPGLADLTGELFF

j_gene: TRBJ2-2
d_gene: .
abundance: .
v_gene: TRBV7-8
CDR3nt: TGTGCCAGCAGCCAAAGGACAGTATTAGTCACCGGGGAGCTGTTTTTT
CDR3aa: CASSQRTVLVTGELFF

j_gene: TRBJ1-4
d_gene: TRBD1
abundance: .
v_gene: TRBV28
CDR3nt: TGTGCCAGCAGTTTACCGGGACAGGGGGAAGAAAAACTGTTTTTT
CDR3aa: CASSLPGQGEEKLFF

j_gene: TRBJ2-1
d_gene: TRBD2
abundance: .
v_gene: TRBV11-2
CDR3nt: TGTGCCAGCAGCTTTCGGGGGGTCTTAGCGAACTACAATGAGCAGTTCTTC
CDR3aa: CASSFRGVLANYNEQFF

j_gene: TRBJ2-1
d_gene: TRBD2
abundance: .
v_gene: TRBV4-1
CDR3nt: TGCGCCAGCAGCCGCCTGGGACTAGTCATTGGCGATGAGCAGTTCTTC
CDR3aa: CASSRLGLVIGDEQFF

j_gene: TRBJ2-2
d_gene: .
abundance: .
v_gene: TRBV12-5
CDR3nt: TGTGCTAGTGGACCTGGGGGTCGTGGCACCGGGGAGCTGTTTTTT
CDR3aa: CASGPGGRGTGELFF

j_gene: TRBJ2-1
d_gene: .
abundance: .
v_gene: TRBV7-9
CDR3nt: TGTGCCAGCAGCTTAATCCGGGACGGAGTCAATGAGCAGTTCTTC
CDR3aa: CASSLIRDGVNEQFF

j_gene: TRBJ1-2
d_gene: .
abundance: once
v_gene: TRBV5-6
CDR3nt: TGTGCCAGCAGCTTGGCCGGGGTATCTGCTCTAGGCTACACCTTC
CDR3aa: CASSLAGVSALGYTF

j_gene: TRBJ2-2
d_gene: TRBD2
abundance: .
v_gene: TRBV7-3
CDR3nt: TGTGCCAGCAGCCCTATAGCGGGAGGGAACACCGGGGAGCTGTTTTTT
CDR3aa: CASSPIAGGNTGELFF

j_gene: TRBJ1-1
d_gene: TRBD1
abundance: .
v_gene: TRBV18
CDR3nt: TGTGCCAGCTCGCCAGGACAGGGTACTGAAGCTTTCTTT
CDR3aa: CASSPGQGTEAFF

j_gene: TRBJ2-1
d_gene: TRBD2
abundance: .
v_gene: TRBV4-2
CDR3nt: TGTGCCAGCAGCCAAGATCTGACTAGCGGGTTCGTTGAGCAGTTCTTC
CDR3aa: CASSQDLTSGFVEQFF

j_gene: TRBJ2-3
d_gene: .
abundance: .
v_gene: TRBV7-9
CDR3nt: TGTGCCAGCAGCTGGGCAGATACGCAGTATTTT
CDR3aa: CASSWADTQYF

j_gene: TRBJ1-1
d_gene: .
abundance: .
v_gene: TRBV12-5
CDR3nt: TGTGCTAGTGGTATGAGGGGTGGCACTGAAGCTTTCTTT
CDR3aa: CASGMRGGTEAFF

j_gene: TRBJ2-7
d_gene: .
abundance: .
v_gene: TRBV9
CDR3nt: TGTGCCAGCAGCGTAGCTCCGGGTAGGGACGAGCAGTACTTC
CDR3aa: CASSVAPGRDEQYF

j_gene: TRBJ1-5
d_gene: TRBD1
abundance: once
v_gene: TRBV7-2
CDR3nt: TGTGCCAGCAGCTCCTGGACAGGGAGCAATCAGCCCCAGCATTTT
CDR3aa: CASSSWTGSNQPQHF

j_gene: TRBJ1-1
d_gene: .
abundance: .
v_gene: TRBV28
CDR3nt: TGTGCCAGCAGTCCCCCAGGGCGGAACACTGAAGCTTTCTTT
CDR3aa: CASSPPGRNTEAFF

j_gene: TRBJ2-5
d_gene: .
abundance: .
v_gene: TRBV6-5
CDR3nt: TGTGCCAGCAGTTCTCCCCGTAGGGCCGTAGAGACCCAGTACTTC
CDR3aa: CASSSPRRAVETQYF

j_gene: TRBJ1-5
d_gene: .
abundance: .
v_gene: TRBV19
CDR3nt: TGTGCCAGTAGTATGGACAATGATCAAGTCCCCCAGCATTTT
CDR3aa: CASSMDNDQVPQHF

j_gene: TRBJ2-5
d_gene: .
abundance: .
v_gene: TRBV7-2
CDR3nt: TGTGCCAGCAGCTTTGGGTATAGGGAGACCCAGTACTTC
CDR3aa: CASSFGYRETQYF

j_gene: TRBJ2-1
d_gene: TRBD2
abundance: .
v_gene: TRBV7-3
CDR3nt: TGTGCCAGCAGCTTCGCGGGAGGGGACAATGAGCAGTTCTTC
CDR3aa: CASSFAGGDNEQFF

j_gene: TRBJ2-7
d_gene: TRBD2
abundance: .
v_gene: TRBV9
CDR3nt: TGTGCCAGCAGCGTAGCGGCCGGGAGGATCTACGAGCAGTACTTC
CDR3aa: CASSVAAGRIYEQYF

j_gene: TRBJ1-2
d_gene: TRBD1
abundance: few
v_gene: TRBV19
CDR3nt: TGTGCCAGTAAAACCGACAGGGCGTTCTACGGCTACACCTTC
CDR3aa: CASKTDRAFYGYTF

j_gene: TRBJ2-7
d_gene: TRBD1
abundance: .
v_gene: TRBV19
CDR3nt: TGTGCCAGTAGTAACACGGACAGGACTGGGCAGTACTTC
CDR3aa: CASSNTDRTGQYF